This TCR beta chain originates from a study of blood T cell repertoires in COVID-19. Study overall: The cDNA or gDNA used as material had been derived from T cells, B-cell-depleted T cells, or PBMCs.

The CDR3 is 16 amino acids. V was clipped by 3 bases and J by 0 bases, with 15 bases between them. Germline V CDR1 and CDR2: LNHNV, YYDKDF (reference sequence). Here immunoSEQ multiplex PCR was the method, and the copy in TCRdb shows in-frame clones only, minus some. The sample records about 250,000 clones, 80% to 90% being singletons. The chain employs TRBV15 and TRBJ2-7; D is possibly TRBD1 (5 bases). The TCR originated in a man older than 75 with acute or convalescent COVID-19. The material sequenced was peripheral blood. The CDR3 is CATSSHGAGSSYEQYF. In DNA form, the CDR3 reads TGTGCCACCAGCAGCCATGGGGCCGGATCCTCCTACGAGCAGTACTTC.